This T cell receptor (beta chain) was sequenced in a study of blood T cell repertoires in COVID-19. As for the study in general: PBMCs, B-cell-depleted T cells, or T cells provided the cDNA or gDNA that made up the material.

The protocol was immunoSEQ multiplex PCR, while the TCRdb copy is restricted to in-frame clones and leaves out a portion. The data hold about 180,000 clones, with around 87% observed a single time. Germline trimming cut 6 bases from V and 3 bases from J; bases unmatched to any gene: 9. This CDR3 is built from 16 residues. Germline V gene sequence: CDR1 PRHDT, CDR2 FYEKMQ (reference sequence). The origin of this receptor is a man aged 40-49 years with active or convalescent COVID-19. The rearrangement links TRBV13 to TRBJ2-2; 8 bases are a match to TRBD1. Sequenced material: peripheral blood. The CDR3 reads CASRSTRDRYTGELFF. In nucleotides, the CDR3 is TGTGCCAGCAGATCTACCCGGGACAGGTACACCGGGGAGCTGTTTTTT.